This TCR beta chain emerged from a study of Ad26.COV2.S vaccination and SARS-CoV-2 variants. Noted treatment: roughly 20 received Ad26.COV2.S at low or high dose, single or two shots; five or six received placebo; per-sample allocation not given. Sampling happened 63 days after the first vaccine or placebo injection. Germline CDR1 MNHNY, CDR2 SVGAGI (reference sequence). The CDR3 covers 14 residues. The V and J ends lost 5 bases and 4 bases respectively, with 14 bases between them. The assay was immunoSEQ multiplex PCR, and TCRdb's table has in-frame clones only and misses some. The sample consists of hundreds of thousands of clones, around 92% of them appearing once.

The TCR comes from a person between 18 and 60 years old who received the Ad26.COV2.S COVID-19 vaccine or a placebo. The sequencing here drew on peripheral blood, taken in a trial of Ad26.COV2.S vaccine versus placebo. The chain joins TRBV6-6 to TRBJ2-5; D uncertain. CDR3 amino acids: CASSNPLDPETQYF. CDR3 sequence (DNA): TGTGCCAGCAGTAATCCCCTGGACCCAGAGACCCAGTACTTC.